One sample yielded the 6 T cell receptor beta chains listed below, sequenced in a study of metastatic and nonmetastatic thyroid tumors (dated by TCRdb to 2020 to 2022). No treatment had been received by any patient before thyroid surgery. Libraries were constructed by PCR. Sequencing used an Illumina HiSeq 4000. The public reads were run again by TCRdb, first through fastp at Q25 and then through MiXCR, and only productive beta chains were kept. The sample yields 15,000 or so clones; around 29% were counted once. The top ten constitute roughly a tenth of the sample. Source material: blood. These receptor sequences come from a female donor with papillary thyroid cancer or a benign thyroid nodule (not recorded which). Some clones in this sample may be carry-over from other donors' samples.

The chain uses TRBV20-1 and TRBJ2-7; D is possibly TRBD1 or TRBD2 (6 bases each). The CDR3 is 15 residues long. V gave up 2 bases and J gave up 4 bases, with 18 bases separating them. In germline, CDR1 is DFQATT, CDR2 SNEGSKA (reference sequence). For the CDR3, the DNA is TGCAGTGCTAGACATCACTCTAAGGGGGGTTACGAGCAGTACTTC. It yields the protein CSARHHSKGGYEQYF.

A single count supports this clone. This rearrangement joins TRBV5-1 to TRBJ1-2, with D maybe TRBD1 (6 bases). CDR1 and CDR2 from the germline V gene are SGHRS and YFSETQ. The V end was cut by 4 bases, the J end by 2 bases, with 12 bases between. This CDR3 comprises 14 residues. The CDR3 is CASSQGQPNYGYTF. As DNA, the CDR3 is TGCGCCAGCAGCCAAGGACAGCCAAACTATGGCTACACCTTC.

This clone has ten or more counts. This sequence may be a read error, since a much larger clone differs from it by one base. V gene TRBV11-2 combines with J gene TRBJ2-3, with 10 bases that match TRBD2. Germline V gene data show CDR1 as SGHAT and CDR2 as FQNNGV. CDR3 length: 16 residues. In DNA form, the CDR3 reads TGTGCCGGCAGCAGCTACAATAGCGGGGGGCAAGATACGCAGTATTTT. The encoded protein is CAGSSYNSGGQDTQYF.

The CDR3 sequence is CASSLGEGANNEQFF. The CDR3 DNA sequence: TGTGCCAGCAGCTTGGGTGAGGGGGCGAACAATGAGCAGTTCTTC. The chain is built from TRBV11-1 and TRBJ2-1; 7 nucleotides match TRBD1. V trimming: 3 bases; J trimming: 5 bases; junction bases outside the gene matches: 7. Germline CDR1 reads SGHAT; CDR2 reads FQDESV (reference sequence). The CDR3 has 15 residues.

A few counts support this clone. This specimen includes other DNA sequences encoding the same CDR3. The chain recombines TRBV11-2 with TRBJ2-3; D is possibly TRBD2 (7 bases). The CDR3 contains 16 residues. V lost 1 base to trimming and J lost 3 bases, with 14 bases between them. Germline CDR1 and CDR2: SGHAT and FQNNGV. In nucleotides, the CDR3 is TGTGCCAGCAGCTTAGGTGGGGGGGCCTTAACAGATACGCAGTATTTT. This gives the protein CASSLGGGALTDTQYF.

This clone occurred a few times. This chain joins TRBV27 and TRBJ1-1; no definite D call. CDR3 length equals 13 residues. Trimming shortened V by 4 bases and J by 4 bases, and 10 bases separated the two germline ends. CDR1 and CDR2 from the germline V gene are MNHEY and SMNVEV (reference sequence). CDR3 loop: CASSWGSSTEAFF. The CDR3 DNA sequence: TGTGCCAGCAGTTGGGGATCCAGCACTGAAGCTTTCTTT.